Listed here are 26 T cell receptor beta chains from one sample, sequenced in a study of blood T cell repertoires in COVID-19. Produced via immunoSEQ multiplex PCR; TCRdb's table is partial and in-frame only. The sample consists of hundreds of thousands of clones, 80% to 90% of them appearing once. The material sequenced was peripheral blood. These receptors were collected from a woman in her forties or fifties who had recovered from COVID-19.

The chain is built from TRBV29-1 and TRBJ1-2, with a possible D match to TRBD1 (5 bases). The CDR3 loop spans 13 amino acids. In germline, CDR1 is SQVTM, CDR2 ANQGSEA. V was shortened by 4 bases and J by 2 bases, with 11 bases between the two germline ends. CDR3 sequence: CSVGAGLNYGYTF. The CDR3 DNA reads as TGCAGCGTTGGGGCAGGGTTGAACTATGGCTACACCTTC.

The rearrangement uses TRBV5-4 and TRBJ1-2, with 10 bases fitting TRBD1. The CDR3 has 17 residues. Germline loops: CDR1 SGHNT, CDR2 YYREEE (reference sequence). Trimming cost V 2 bases and J 1 base; bases outside gene matches: 8. The CDR3 DNA sequence: TGTGCCAGCAGCTTCCACCCGGGACAGGGGTATAACTATGGCTACACCTTC. As protein: CASSFHPGQGYNYGYTF.

The chain has TRBV28 and TRBJ1-2; TRBD1 might be the D (5 bases). From germline, CDR1 is MDHEN and CDR2 SYDVKM. Trimming cost V 9 bases and J 3 bases, with 17 bases left between them. The CDR3 spans 14 residues. This chain's CDR3 is CASHGGGEDYGYTF. The CDR3 DNA reads as TGTGCCAGTCACGGGGGGGGAGAGGACTATGGCTACACCTTC.

The chain carries TRBV27 and TRBJ2-7, with no clear D. CDR1 is MNHEY, CDR2 SMNVEV, per germline (reference sequence). The CDR3 is 15 amino acids. V dropped 5 bases and J dropped 2 bases, with 16 bases sitting between them. CDR3 sequence reads: CASSPPGIHPYEQYF. For the CDR3, the DNA is TGTGCCAGCAGTCCCCCAGGTATTCACCCCTACGAGCAGTACTTC.

Details on this clone: The same CDR3 can be traced to other DNA sequences in this sample. This sequence joins TRBV6-5 and TRBJ1-4; D might be TRBD1 (6 bases). CDR3 size: 12 residues. CDR1 and CDR2 (germline): MNHEY, SVGAGI. V was pared by 8 bases and J by 7 bases, with 11 bases between. In nucleotides, the CDR3 is TGTGCCAGCCGGAAAGGGGGTGAAAAACTGTTTTTT. Translated: CASRKGGEKLFF.

The chain is built from TRBV28 and TRBJ1-1; possible D gene TRBD1, 5 bases. The CDR3 consists of 15 residues. V dropped 2 bases and J dropped 1 base, with 11 bases sitting between them. Germline CDR1 is MDHEN and CDR2 is SYDVKM. Here the CDR3 DNA reads TGTGCCAGCAGTTTAGGAATCGGGGGGAACACTGAAGCTTTCTTT. Its protein product is CASSLGIGGNTEAFF.

CDR3 sequence (DNA): TGTGCCTGGAGTGTATACCTAGCCGGCTCCGAGCAGTACTTC. This translates into CAWSVYLAGSEQYF. V usage is TRBV30 and J usage is TRBJ2-7; tentative D call: TRBD2 (5 bases). V lost 0 bases, J lost 6 bases, and 15 bases lay in between. CDR1 is GTSNPN, CDR2 SVGIG, per germline (reference sequence). The length of the CDR3 is 14 residues. Complete variable domain (other parts from reference TRBV30 and TRBJ2-7): SQTIHQWPATLVQPVGSPLSLECTVEGTSNPNLYWYRQAAGRGLQLLFYSVGIGQISSEVPQNLSASRPQDRQFILSSKKLLLSDSGFYLCAWSVYLAGSEQYFGPGTRLTVT.

This clone was detected only once. The chain employs TRBV6-5 and TRBJ2-1; 8 positions agree with TRBD2. Germline loops: CDR1 MNHEY, CDR2 SVGAGI. V lost 4 bases and J lost 6; bases outside the gene matches: 5. The CDR3 runs to 14 residues. This CDR3 reads CASSSRGGINEQFF. CDR3 in DNA: TGTGCCAGCAGTTCCCGGGGGGGTATCAATGAGCAGTTCTTC.

The chain couples TRBV11-2 to TRBJ2-3; no definite D call. CDR3 size: 12 residues. Germline V gene data show CDR1 as SGHAT and CDR2 as FQNNGV. V was shortened by 6 bases and J by 5 bases, with 9 bases between the two germline ends. CDR3 residues: CASSSGGDTQYF. The DNA of the CDR3 is TGTGCCAGCAGTTCGGGTGGAGATACGCAGTATTTT.

The chain combines TRBV4-2 with TRBJ2-1; TRBD2 agrees at 11 bases. Germline CDR1 is LGHNA and CDR2 is YNFKEQ. The J segment lost 5 bases and the V segment lost 4 bases, leaving 10 bases of the junction unmatched. The CDR3 runs to 17 residues. As DNA, the CDR3 is TGTGCCAGCAGCCTGGCGACCGGGACTAGCGGAGACAATGAGCAGTTCTTC. Translation: CASSLATGTSGDNEQFF.

This chain connects TRBV7-9 to TRBJ2-5, with D possibly matching TRBD1 (6 bases). V gave up 1 base and J gave up 5 bases, with 14 bases separating them. The CDR3 is made up of 15 amino acids. Germline V gene sequence: CDR1 SEHNR, CDR2 FQNEAQ (reference sequence). This CDR3 is CASSLDLARGETQYF. Here the CDR3 DNA reads TGTGCCAGCAGCTTAGATTTGGCCAGGGGCGAGACCCAGTACTTC.

This rearrangement joins TRBV30 to TRBJ1-3; D perhaps matches TRBD1 (6 bases). CDR1 and CDR2 (germline): GTSNPN, SVGIG (reference sequence). This CDR3 is built from 11 residues. The V and J ends lost 4 bases and 7 bases respectively, with 8 bases between them. The CDR3 reads CAWTTGNTIYF. The DNA of the CDR3 is TGTGCCTGGACTACAGGGAACACCATATATTTT.

V gene TRBV18 combines with J gene TRBJ2-7, with 13 bases aligning to TRBD2. With 8 bases clipped from V and 5 bases from J, the junction kept 6 bases outside the gene matches. CDR1 and CDR2 from the germline V gene are KGHSH and LQKENI. CDR3 length equals 14 residues. As DNA, the CDR3 is TGTGCCAGCGTACTAGCGGGAGGGCCTGACGAGCAGTACTTC. It is translated as CASVLAGGPDEQYF.

This chain uses TRBV4-2 with TRBJ1-1; D ambiguous. The V and J ends lost 0 bases and 7 bases respectively, with 6 bases between them. Germline V gives CDR1 LGHNA, CDR2 YNFKEQ. The CDR3 is 12 amino acids. The CDR3 region has the DNA TGTGCCAGCAGCCAAGATCAGTATGAAGCTTTCTTT. Encoded protein: CASSQDQYEAFF.

This chain links TRBV11-2 with TRBJ1-1; D possibly corresponds to TRBD1 (6 bases). CDR1 and CDR2 from the germline V gene are SGHAT and FQNNGV. Trimming shortened V by 5 bases and J by 8 bases, and 21 bases separated the two germline ends. The CDR3 runs 15 residues. CDR3 DNA sequence: TGTGCCAGCAGCGCTTCAGGGGTCCCCGGGGAGGAAGCTTTCTTT. Amino acid sequence: CASSASGVPGEEAFF.

This clone was counted a few times. The V call is TRBV28, the J call TRBJ2-7, with 8 bases aligning to TRBD2. The CDR3 runs to 15 residues. Germline loops: CDR1 MDHEN, CDR2 SYDVKM. The junction had 11 bases not matched to a gene; V was cut back by 6 bases and J by 4 bases. The chain's CDR3 is CASSTMPGGLYEQYF. The CDR3 DNA follows: TGTGCCAGCAGCACGATGCCGGGGGGGTTATACGAGCAGTACTTC.

The V gene is TRBV7-2, the J gene TRBJ2-3; weak D call: TRBD1 (5 bases). From germline, CDR1 is SGHTA and CDR2 FQGNSA. The V gene lost 7 bases and the J gene lost 2 bases, with 13 bases spanning the gap. The CDR3 has 14 amino acids. The CDR3 here is CASNTLRVTDTQYF. CDR3 nucleotides: TGTGCCAGCAACACCCTCAGGGTCACAGATACGCAGTATTTT.

The chain uses TRBV9 and TRBJ2-1; 9 positions match TRBD1. This CDR3 is built from 15 residues. V was clipped by 5 bases and J by 5 bases; unmatched bases: 8. Germline V gene lookup returns CDR1 SGDLS and CDR2 YYNGEE. CDR3 region: CASRGTGGAHNEQFF. In nucleotides, the CDR3 is TGTGCCAGCAGGGGAACAGGGGGCGCCCACAATGAGCAGTTCTTC.

The table lists this clone with a count of one. This chain connects TRBV6-5 to TRBJ1-1; D ambiguous. The V end lost 6 bases, the J end lost 1 base, and 6 bases lay between the germline ends. The CDR3 contains 12 residues. Germline V gene sequence: CDR1 MNHEY, CDR2 SVGAGI. The CDR3 region has the DNA TGTGCCAGCAGCTCAGGGAACACTGAAGCTTTCTTT. Residues: CASSSGNTEAFF.

This clone has only one observation. This chain links TRBV5-4 with TRBJ2-1; 8 bases match TRBD2. V lost 2 bases to trimming and J lost 7 bases; unmatched junction nucleotides: 8. The CDR3 spans 15 residues. The V gene's germline CDR1 is SGHNT and CDR2 YYREEE (reference sequence). This CDR3 is CASSFPAGGRNEQFF. The CDR3, as DNA: TGTGCCAGCAGCTTTCCTGCGGGAGGTAGGAATGAGCAGTTCTTC. Looking up the rest from reference TRBV5-4 and TRBJ2-1 gives the full variable domain: ETGVTQSPTHLIKTRGQQVTLRCSSQSGHNTVSWYQQALGQGPQFIFQYYREEENGRGNFPPRFSGLQFPNYSSELNVNALELDDSALYLCASSFPAGGRNEQFFGPGTRLTVL.

V and J are TRBV4-3 and TRBJ2-5; TRBD1 aligns across 7 bases. Trimming at V came to 0 bases and at J to 5 bases, leaving 9 bases not matched to a gene. The CDR3 runs to 16 residues. Germline CDR1 and CDR2: LGHNA and YSLEER. The DNA for the CDR3 is TGCGCCAGCAGCCAAGAATACCTCCCCAGGGGGGAGACCCAGTACTTC. It translates to CASSQEYLPRGETQYF.

The V and J genes are TRBV7-2 and TRBJ2-5; 8 bases are a match to TRBD2. V lost 5 bases and J lost 3; bases outside the gene matches: 11. The CDR3 has 16 residues. Per germline, CDR1 SGHTA and CDR2 FQGNSA. In nucleotides, the CDR3 is TGTGCCAGCAGCATAGTGTCAGCGGGGGAGAAAGAGACCCAGTACTTC. Translation gives CASSIVSAGEKETQYF.

This chain uses TRBV19 with TRBJ1-5, with D perhaps matching TRBD1 (5 bases). The CDR3 consists of 14 residues. V lost 6 bases to trimming and J lost 7 bases, with 16 bases between them. CDR1 LNHDA and CDR2 SQIVND come from the germline V gene (reference sequence). The CDR3 is CASSVPGVRQPQHF. The CDR3 bases are TGTGCCAGTAGCGTGCCGGGGGTAAGACAGCCCCAGCATTTT. Based on the CDR3 plus reference TRBV19 and TRBJ1-5, the full variable domain is DGGITQSPKYLFRKEGQNVTLSCEQNLNHDAMYWYRQDPGQGLRLIYYSQIVNDFQKGDIAEGYSVSREKKESFPLTVTSAQKNPTAFYLCASSVPGVRQPQHFGDGTRLSIL.

This sequence joins TRBV6-2 or TRBV6-3 and TRBJ2-7; 7 positions match TRBD2. This CDR3 region has 15 residues. The germline gives CDR1 MNHEY, CDR2 SVGEGT. The J segment lost 4 bases and the V segment lost 5 bases, leaving 11 bases of the junction unmatched. DNA of the CDR3: TGTGCCAGCAGTAGCCCCCAGCGGGGTACGTACGAGCAGTACTTC. It specifies CASSSPQRGTYEQYF.

The chain uses TRBV5-4 and TRBJ1-1; no definite D call. The CDR3 spans 12 residues. The germline CDR1 and CDR2 sequences are SGHNT and YYREEE (reference sequence). Trimming left V 1 base short and J 5 bases short, with 6 bases between. CDR3 nucleotide sequence: TGTGCCAGCAGCTTGCTATCAACTGAAGCTTTCTTT. Translated: CASSLLSTEAFF.

The CDR3, as DNA: TGTGCCAGCAGCAGGGGACTAGCGGGGGGGCAGTATTTT. Protein sequence: CASSRGLAGGQYF. The chain combines TRBV7-9 with TRBJ2-3, with 15 bases matching TRBD2. Germline assignment: CDR1 SEHNR and CDR2 FQNEAQ (reference sequence). V dropped 5 bases and J dropped 11; count of bases not matched to a gene: 2. This CDR3 region has 13 residues.